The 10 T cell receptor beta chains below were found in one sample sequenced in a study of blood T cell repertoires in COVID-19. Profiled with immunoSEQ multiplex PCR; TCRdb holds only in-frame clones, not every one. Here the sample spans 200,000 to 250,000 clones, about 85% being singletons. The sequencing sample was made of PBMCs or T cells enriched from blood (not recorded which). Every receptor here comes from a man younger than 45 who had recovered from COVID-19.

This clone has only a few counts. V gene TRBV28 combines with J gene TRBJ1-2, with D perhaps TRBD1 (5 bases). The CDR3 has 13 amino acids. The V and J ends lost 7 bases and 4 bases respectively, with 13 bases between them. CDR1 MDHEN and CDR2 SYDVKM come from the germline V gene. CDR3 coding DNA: TGTGCCAGCACCTTGGGACTGGGCTATGGCTACACCTTC. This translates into CASTLGLGYGYTF.

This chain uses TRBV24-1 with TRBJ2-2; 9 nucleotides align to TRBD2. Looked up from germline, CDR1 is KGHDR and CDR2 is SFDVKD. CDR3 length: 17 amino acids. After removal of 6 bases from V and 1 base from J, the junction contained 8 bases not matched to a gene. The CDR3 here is CATSLAGAGRNTGELFF. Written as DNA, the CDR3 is TGTGCCACCAGTTTAGCGGGAGCAGGTCGGAACACCGGGGAGCTGTTTTTT.

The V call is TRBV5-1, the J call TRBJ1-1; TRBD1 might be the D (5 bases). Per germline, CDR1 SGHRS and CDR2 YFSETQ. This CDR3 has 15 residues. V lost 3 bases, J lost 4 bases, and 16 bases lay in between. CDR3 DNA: TGCGCCAGCAGCTCCGGGGGGGGGATAGTCACTGAAGCTTTCTTT. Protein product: CASSSGGGIVTEAFF.

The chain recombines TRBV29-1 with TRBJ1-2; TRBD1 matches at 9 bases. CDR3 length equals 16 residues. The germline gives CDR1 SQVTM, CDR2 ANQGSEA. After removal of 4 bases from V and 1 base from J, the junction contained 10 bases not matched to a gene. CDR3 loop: CSVAPRQGGSNYGYTF. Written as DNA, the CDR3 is TGCAGCGTTGCCCCAAGACAGGGGGGGAGTAACTATGGCTACACCTTC.

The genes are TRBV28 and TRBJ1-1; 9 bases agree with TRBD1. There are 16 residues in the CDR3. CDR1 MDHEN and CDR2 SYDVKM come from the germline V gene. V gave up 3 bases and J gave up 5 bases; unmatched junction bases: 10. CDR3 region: CASSFWDRVIGTEAFF. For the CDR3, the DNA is TGTGCCAGCAGTTTCTGGGACAGGGTTATTGGGACTGAAGCTTTCTTT.

CDR3 DNA: TGTGCCAGCAGCAATGGACTAGCGACCGTCACAGATACGCAGTATTTT. Its protein is CASSNGLATVTDTQYF. This chain joins TRBV6-2 or TRBV6-3 and TRBJ2-3; 9 bases align to TRBD2. The CDR3 sequence is 16 residues long. Germline V gives CDR1 MNHEY, CDR2 SVGEGT. Unmatched junction bases numbered 9, after V lost 6 bases and J lost 2 bases.

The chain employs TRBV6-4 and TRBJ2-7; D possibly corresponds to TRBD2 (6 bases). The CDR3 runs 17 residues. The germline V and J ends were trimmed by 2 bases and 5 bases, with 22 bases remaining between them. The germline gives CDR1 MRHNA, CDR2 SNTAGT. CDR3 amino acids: CASSDPTGLTFFHEQYF. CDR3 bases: TGTGCCAGCAGTGACCCGACGGGACTCACATTCTTCCACGAGCAGTACTTC.

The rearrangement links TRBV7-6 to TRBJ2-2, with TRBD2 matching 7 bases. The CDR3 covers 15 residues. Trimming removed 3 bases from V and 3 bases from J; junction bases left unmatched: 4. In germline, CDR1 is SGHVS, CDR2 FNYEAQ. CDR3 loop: CASSLAGEDTGELFF. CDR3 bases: TGTGCCAGCAGCTTGGCGGGGGAGGACACCGGGGAGCTGTTTTTT.

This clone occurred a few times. The CDR3 DNA reads as TGTGCCAGCAGTCCTACGGGACAGAGTCTAGGGAGCTCCTACGAGCAGTACTTC. Protein sequence: CASSPTGQSLGSSYEQYF. V gene TRBV6-6 combines with J gene TRBJ2-7; TRBD1 matches 7 bases. V trimming: 5 bases; J trimming: 0 bases; junction bases outside the gene matches: 16. CDR1 and CDR2 from the germline V gene are MNHNY and SVGAGI (reference sequence). The CDR3 covers 18 residues.

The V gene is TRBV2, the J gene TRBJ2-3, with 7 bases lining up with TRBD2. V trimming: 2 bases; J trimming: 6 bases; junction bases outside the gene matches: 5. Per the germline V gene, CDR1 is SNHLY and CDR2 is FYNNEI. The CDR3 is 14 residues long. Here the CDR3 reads CASSEPTSVDTQYF. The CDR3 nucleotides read TGTGCCAGCAGTGAACCTACTAGCGTGGATACGCAGTATTTT.